Described below is a single TCR beta chain sequence and its context. Its specificity is not known. The source of the sample is a study of shared clonotypes between healthy human individuals. Findings of the study overall: Generation probabilities were higher for clonotypes shared across all four sorted-subset donors than for unshared ones.

Generated by immunoSEQ multiplex PCR, the TCRdb table keeps only in-frame clones and is missing some. Of some 700,000 clones detected, 90% appear once; the ten largest clones hold 34%. Donors, without exception, were Caucasian adults residing in Nashville, Tennessee. The CDR3 is 16 amino acids. The V gene's germline CDR1 is SGHTS and CDR2 YDEGEE. The V gene end was trimmed by 0 bases and the J gene end by 8 bases; junction bases not matched to a gene: 10. The chain links TRBV5-8 to TRBJ1-2; 10 nucleotides align to TRBD1. The sample comprised memory CD8+ T cells from PBMCs. Stated subset: CD45RO+ cells pooled with CCR7-negative TemRA cells. This receptor was taken from a man between 18 and 29 years old in good health. Some clones in this sample may be carry-over from other donors' samples. As DNA, the CDR3 is TGTGCCAGCAGCTTGGGAAATCCGGGACAGGGGATAGGCTACACCTTC. Translation: CASSLGNPGQGIGYTF.